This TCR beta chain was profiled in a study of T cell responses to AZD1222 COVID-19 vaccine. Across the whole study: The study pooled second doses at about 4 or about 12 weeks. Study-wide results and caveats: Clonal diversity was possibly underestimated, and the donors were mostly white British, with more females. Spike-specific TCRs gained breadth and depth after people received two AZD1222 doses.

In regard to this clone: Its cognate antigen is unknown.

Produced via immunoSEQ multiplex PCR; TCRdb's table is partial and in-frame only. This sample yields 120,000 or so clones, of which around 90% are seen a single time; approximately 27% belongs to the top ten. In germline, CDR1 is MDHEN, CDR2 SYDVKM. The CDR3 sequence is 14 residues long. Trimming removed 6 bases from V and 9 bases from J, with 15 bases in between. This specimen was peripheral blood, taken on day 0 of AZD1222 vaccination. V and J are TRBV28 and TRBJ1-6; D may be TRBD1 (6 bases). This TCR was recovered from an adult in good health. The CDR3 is CASSLGGLRSPLHF. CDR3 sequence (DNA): TGTGCCAGCAGCCTTGGGGGGCTGCGTTCACCCCTCCACTTT.